This section outlines one T cell receptor (beta chain) sequence together with its context. The CDR3 has 16 amino acids. Germline lookup yields CDR1 WNHNN and CDR2 SYGVQD (reference sequence). V lost 4 bases to trimming and J lost 6 bases; unmatched junction nucleotides: 6. The entry originates in a study of blood T cell repertoires in COVID-19. Looking at the study overall: Samples representing acute and convalescent COVID-19 were sourced from the United States, Italy and Spain.

Assay used: immunoSEQ multiplex PCR; TCRdb lists only in-frame clones, some missing. The profile shows more than 250,000 clones, 84% of them singletons. Sequenced input: peripheral blood. This chain uses TRBV10-1 with TRBJ2-1, with 13 bases identical to TRBD2. The clonotype was recovered from a human donor in a cohort sampled during active COVID-19. CDR3: CASSGPRTSGSNEQFF. As DNA, the CDR3 is TGCGCCAGCAGTGGACCCCGGACTAGCGGGAGCAATGAGCAGTTCTTC.